These 24 T cell receptor beta chains came from one sample sequenced in a study of T cells in localized non-small cell lung cancer. The protocol was immunoSEQ multiplex PCR, while the TCRdb copy is restricted to in-frame clones and leaves out a portion. Among tens of thousands of clones listed, around 80% were seen once. The input for sequencing was peripheral blood mononuclear cells, taken before any cancer treatment. Receptors were obtained from a man aged 35 to 69 with stage III lung adenocarcinoma.

This chain uses TRBV30 with TRBJ2-3; TRBD2 aligns across 7 bases. With V trimmed by 2 bases and J by 1 base, 3 bases remained unmatched. CDR3 size: 14 residues. Germline V lookup: CDR1 GTSNPN, CDR2 SVGIG (reference sequence). This CDR3 reads CAWSMGGGTDTQYF. CDR3 DNA: TGTGCCTGGAGTATGGGGGGGGGCACAGATACGCAGTATTTT.

This chain uses TRBV2 with TRBJ1-1, with 9 bases matching TRBD1. V shed 7 bases and J 1 base; nucleotides not matched to a gene: 10. There are 16 residues in the CDR3. Germline V gene lookup returns CDR1 SNHLY and CDR2 FYNNEI. CDR3 amino acids: CASKNPVDRGNTEAFF. As DNA, the CDR3 is TGTGCCAGCAAAAACCCTGTGGACAGGGGGAACACTGAAGCTTTCTTT.

This clone appeared a single time. The CDR3 sequence: CSARGGGEQYF. CDR3 in DNA: TGCTCCGCTAGGGGTGGGGGGGAGCAGTACTTC. V usage is TRBV20-1 and J usage is TRBJ2-7, with D possibly being TRBD2 (6 bases). Germline CDR1 is DFQATT and CDR2 is SNEGSKA (reference sequence). The CDR3 runs to 11 residues.

This clone was seen more than once but under ten times. The chain combines TRBV2 with TRBJ1-1; no firm D call. The germline V gene has CDR1 SNHLY and CDR2 FYNNEI. This CDR3 is built from 13 residues. Trimming left V 6 bases short and J 0 bases short, with 8 bases between. The CDR3 nucleotides are TGTGCCAGCAGGGGTCAAGTGAACACTGAAGCTTTCTTT. This codes for CASRGQVNTEAFF.

The chain couples TRBV9 to TRBJ2-3, with TRBD1 matching over 11 bases. CDR1 SGDLS and CDR2 YYNGEE come from the germline V gene. The CDR3 is made up of 18 amino acids. J lost 5 bases, V lost 0 bases, and 11 bases had no gene match. The CDR3 is CASSVVPGTGGIGDTQYF. The CDR3, as DNA: TGTGCCAGCAGCGTAGTCCCCGGGACAGGGGGAATTGGAGATACGCAGTATTTT.

The V call is TRBV7-9, the J call TRBJ1-2, with a tentative D call TRBD1 (5 bases). V gave up 3 bases and J gave up 8 bases, with 10 bases separating them. The CDR3 extends over 12 amino acids. Germline V gives CDR1 SEHNR, CDR2 FQNEAQ (reference sequence). CDR3 DNA: TGTGCCAGCAGCTTTCAGGGAGGCGGCTACACCTTC. This sequence encodes CASSFQGGGYTF.

The chain has TRBV19 and TRBJ2-7; D may be TRBD1 (5 bases). V lost 9 bases to trimming and J lost 11 bases, with 26 bases between them. CDR3 length: 14 residues. CDR1 and CDR2 from the germline V gene are LNHDA and SQIVND (reference sequence). CDR3 DNA sequence: TGTGCCAGGGACAAGGCGGAAATTAGCCCAAGCAAGTACTTC. This encodes CARDKAEISPSKYF.

V and J are TRBV6-4 and TRBJ2-6; D assignment may be TRBD1 or TRBD2 (5 bases each). The CDR3 has 17 residues. The ends were cut back, 5 bases at V and 0 bases at J, with 14 bases in the middle. Germline values: CDR1 MRHNA, CDR2 SNTAGT. The chain's CDR3 is CASSPGPGSSGANVLTF. CDR3 coding DNA: TGTGCCAGCAGTCCAGGGCCGGGAAGCTCTGGGGCCAACGTCCTGACTTTC.

The V call is TRBV6-4, the J call TRBJ2-3; TRBD1 might be the D (5 bases). The V end lost 5 bases, the J end lost 1 base, and 10 bases lay between the germline ends. The CDR3 consists of 14 residues. Germline V gene lookup returns CDR1 MRHNA and CDR2 SNTAGT. CDR3 loop: CASSLREGTDTQYF. CDR3 DNA sequence: TGTGCCAGCAGTCTCAGGGAAGGCACAGATACGCAGTATTTT.

This rearrangement joins TRBV11-2 to TRBJ2-1, with D possibly TRBD1 on 6 matching bases. Germline values: CDR1 SGHAT, CDR2 FQNNGV. The CDR3 covers 16 residues. V lost 4 bases to trimming and J lost 6 bases, with 19 bases between them. The CDR3 DNA is TGTGCCAGCAGCTGGGGATCCACAGGGTCTTTCAATGAGCAGTTCTTC. The encoded protein is CASSWGSTGSFNEQFF. Variable domain in full (rest from reference TRBV11-2 and TRBJ2-1): EAGVAQSPRYKIIEKRQSVAFWCNPISGHATLYWYQQILGQGPKLLIQFQNNGVVDDSQLPKDRFSAERLKGVDSTLKIQPAKLEDSAVYLCASSWGSTGSFNEQFFGPGTRLTVL.

The V call is TRBV11-1, the J call TRBJ1-1; weak D call: TRBD1 (5 bases). CDR1 and CDR2 from the germline V gene are SGHAT and FQDESV (reference sequence). Trimming removed 6 bases at V and 3 bases at J, with 14 bases between. This CDR3 region has 14 residues. The DNA for the CDR3 is TGTGCCAGCAGACTTATGATGGGGGACACTGAAGCTTTCTTT. Amino acid sequence: CASRLMMGDTEAFF.

The chain recombines TRBV11-2 with TRBJ2-7, with TRBD1 identical over 7 bases. V shed 10 bases and J 2 bases; nucleotides not matched to a gene: 11. Germline CDR1 reads SGHAT; CDR2 reads FQNNGV. The CDR3 runs to 14 residues. CDR3 sequence: CATARTGGTYEQYF. The DNA for the CDR3 is TGTGCCACCGCCCGGACAGGAGGCACCTACGAGCAGTACTTC.

The gene calls are TRBV7-2 and TRBJ2-7; the match to TRBD1 covers 10 bases. Germline assignment: CDR1 SGHTA and CDR2 FQGNSA. The V segment lost 5 bases and the J segment 0 bases; nucleotides outside the gene matches: 4. The CDR3 spans 15 residues. The CDR3 here is CASSVTGGISYEQYF. In DNA, the CDR3 is TGTGCCAGCAGCGTGACAGGGGGCATCTCCTACGAGCAGTACTTC.

Only one count was recorded for this clone. The V call is TRBV7-6, the J call TRBJ2-7; 11 nucleotides agree with TRBD2. V gave up 1 base and J gave up 3 bases; unmatched junction bases: 5. The CDR3 loop spans 16 amino acids. The germline gives CDR1 SGHVS, CDR2 FNYEAQ. CDR3: CASSLGSLAGGYEQYF. DNA of the CDR3: TGTGCCAGCAGCTTAGGGTCTCTAGCGGGGGGCTACGAGCAGTACTTC.

The gene calls are TRBV9 and TRBJ1-1, with D perhaps TRBD1 (6 bases). Germline CDR1 SGDLS, CDR2 YYNGEE. This CDR3 is 13 amino acids long. Trimming shortened V by 3 bases and J by 11 bases, and 17 bases separated the two germline ends. CDR3: CASSGELGGAAFF. DNA for the CDR3: TGTGCCAGCAGCGGGGAACTGGGGGGGGCCGCTTTCTTT.

This chain connects TRBV7-6 to TRBJ1-1; possible D gene TRBD1, 5 bases. Trimming took off 4 bases at V and 6 bases at J, with 15 bases between the two ends. Germline-derived CDR1 and CDR2 are SGHVS and FNYEAQ. The CDR3 extends over 14 amino acids. The CDR3 DNA is TGTGCCAGCAGCTCCGGACACTCCGAACCTGAAGCTTTCTTT. It encodes CASSSGHSEPEAFF.

This chain connects TRBV7-9 to TRBJ2-5; no firm D call. V was cut by 1 base and J by 5 bases, with 8 bases left in between. Germline loops: CDR1 SEHNR, CDR2 FQNEAQ (reference sequence). The CDR3 is 13 residues long. The CDR3 coding sequence is TGTGCCAGCAGCTTAGAGCCCCTGGAGACCCAGTACTTC. It is translated as CASSLEPLETQYF.

This clone is a singleton in its sample. The chain has TRBV28 and TRBJ1-2, with 9 bases identical to TRBD1. V was pared by 2 bases and J by 2 bases, with 6 bases of the junction left unmatched. Germline CDR1 and CDR2: MDHEN and SYDVKM. The CDR3 totals 16 residues. CDR3: CASSLGQGTLNYGYTF. CDR3 nucleotides: TGTGCCAGCAGTTTAGGACAGGGGACCCTAAACTATGGCTACACCTTC.

The chain is built from TRBV10-1 and TRBJ2-7; either TRBD1 or TRBD2 may supply D (5 bases each). The CDR3 consists of 16 residues. Germline V lookup: CDR1 WNHNN, CDR2 SYGVQD (reference sequence). V shed 4 bases and J shed 6 bases, with 22 bases lying between them. The CDR3 coding sequence is TGCGCCAGCAGTGTTTCGCCCGGGACGATGGACGGCGAGCAGTACTTC. This translates into CASSVSPGTMDGEQYF.

The rearrangement links TRBV7-9 to TRBJ2-5; D is ambiguous. V lost 1 base, J lost 6 bases, and 9 bases lay in between. This CDR3 comprises 13 residues. Germline V CDR1 and CDR2: SEHNR, FQNEAQ (reference sequence). Here the CDR3 DNA reads TGTGCCAGCAGCTTAGAAGGAGTGCAGACCCAGTACTTC. Translation gives CASSLEGVQTQYF.

This rearrangement joins TRBV28 to TRBJ1-1; 7 bases map to TRBD1. The CDR3 extends over 14 amino acids. Germline CDR1 and CDR2: MDHEN and SYDVKM. V gave up 2 bases and J gave up 3 bases; unmatched junction bases: 3. The CDR3 sequence: CASSLGTADTEAFF. CDR3 DNA: TGTGCCAGCAGTTTAGGGACAGCGGACACTGAAGCTTTCTTT.

This chain connects TRBV19 to TRBJ2-3, with 7 positions matching TRBD2. The germline gives CDR1 LNHDA, CDR2 SQIVND (reference sequence). Losses at the gene ends were 7 bases for V and 4 bases for J; bases not matched to a gene: 8. This CDR3 is built from 14 residues. DNA of the CDR3: TGTGCCAGTATCCGGGGGGAAGGGGCAGATACGCAGTATTTT. Translated: CASIRGEGADTQYF.

The gene calls are TRBV29-1 and TRBJ2-3; TRBD2 matches 11 bases. V shed 5 bases and J 0 bases; nucleotides not matched to a gene: 1. The CDR3 is 14 residues long. Germline CDR1 SQVTM, CDR2 ANQGSEA. For the CDR3, the DNA is TGCAGCGTTCTAGCGGGGGGAAGCACAGATACGCAGTATTTT. This encodes CSVLAGGSTDTQYF.

This chain joins TRBV19 and TRBJ2-6; 10 nucleotides agree with TRBD2. V lost 6 bases and J lost 4; bases outside the gene matches: 9. Germline V gene lookup returns CDR1 LNHDA and CDR2 SQIVND (reference sequence). This CDR3 is 17 amino acids long. Here the CDR3 DNA reads TGTGCCAGTAGGGATGAAGCGGGAGGGATAGGGGCCAACGTCCTGACTTTC. Residues: CASRDEAGGIGANVLTF.